This TCR beta chain was profiled in a study of T cell repertoires in cytomegalovirus infection. Study overall: Matching HLA type, along with CMV infection, was indicated by public TCR beta signatures. Study observations and caveats: Dominating the ex vivo response were HLA-C-restricted CMV-specific TCR beta clonotypes. The cumulative frequency of public TCR beta families distinguished individuals who carried CMV together with the relevant HLA.

J was trimmed by 7 bases and V by 3 bases; bases with no gene match: 4. The CDR3 loop spans 14 amino acids. The V gene's germline CDR1 is MDHEN and CDR2 SYDVKM. Comments on this clonotype: Its antigen remains unknown.

TCRdb independently ran MiXCR on the reads; one entry per CDR3 protein. The sample lists about 740,000 distinct CDR3 sequences, 35% to 40% occurring once. This TCR came from a human donor in good health (CMV status not recorded). Some clones in this sample may be carry-over from other donors' samples. Sequencing was carried out using PBMCs. The rearrangement links TRBV28 to TRBJ1-5; 9 nucleotides line up with TRBD1. CDR3 loop: CASSFGTGRQPQHF. CDR3 bases: TGTGCCAGCAGTTTCGGGACAGGGCGGCAGCCCCAGCATTTT.